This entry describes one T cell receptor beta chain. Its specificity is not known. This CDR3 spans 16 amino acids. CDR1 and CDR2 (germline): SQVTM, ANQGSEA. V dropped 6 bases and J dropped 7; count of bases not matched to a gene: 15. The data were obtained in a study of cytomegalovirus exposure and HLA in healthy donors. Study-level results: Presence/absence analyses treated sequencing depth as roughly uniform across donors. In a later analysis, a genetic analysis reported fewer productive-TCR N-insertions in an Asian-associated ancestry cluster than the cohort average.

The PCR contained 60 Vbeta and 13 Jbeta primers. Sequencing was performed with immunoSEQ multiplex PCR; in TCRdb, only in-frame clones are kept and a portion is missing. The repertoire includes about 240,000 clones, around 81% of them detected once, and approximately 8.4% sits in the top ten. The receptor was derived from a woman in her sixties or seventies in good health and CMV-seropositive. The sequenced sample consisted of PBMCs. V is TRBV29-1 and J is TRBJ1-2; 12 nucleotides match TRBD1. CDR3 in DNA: TGCAGCGTCGAACTACCGGGGACAGGGGGCAGAGTTGGCTACACCTTC. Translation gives CSVELPGTGGRVGYTF.